The 27 T cell receptor beta chains below come from one sample, sequenced in a study of cytomegalovirus exposure and HLA in healthy donors. Primers included in the PCR were 60 Vbeta and 13 Jbeta primers. The data were produced by immunoSEQ multiplex PCR, yet TCRdb's version contains in-frame clones alone and is incomplete. The sample includes approximately 170,000 clones, around 77% of them seen just once. Sequenced input: PBMCs. The receptor set was obtained from a woman aged 25-40 years in good health and CMV-seropositive.

The chain couples TRBV28 to TRBJ2-1; 7 bases are shared with TRBD2. The CDR3 loop spans 13 amino acids. Trimming at V came to 7 bases and at J to 4 bases, leaving 4 bases not matched to a gene. The V gene's germline CDR1 is MDHEN and CDR2 SYDVKM. The CDR3 region has the DNA TGTGCCAGCATGGGGGGGGGATACAATGAGCAGTTCTTC. Its protein product is CASMGGGYNEQFF. Full variable domain (remainder filled in from reference TRBV28 and TRBJ2-1): DVKVTQSSRYLVKRTGEKVFLECVQDMDHENMFWYRQDPGLGLRLIYFSYDVKMKEKGDIPEGYSVSREKKERFSLILESASTNQTSMYLCASMGGGYNEQFFGPGTRLTVL.

The chain employs TRBV7-2 and TRBJ2-7; D gene ambiguous. V gave up 3 bases and J gave up 6 bases, with 18 bases separating them. Per germline, CDR1 SGHTA and CDR2 FQGNSA. The CDR3 loop spans 15 amino acids. The CDR3 region is CASSFSPSQISEQYF. CDR3 nucleotide sequence: TGTGCCAGCAGCTTCAGCCCCTCACAGATTAGCGAGCAGTACTTC. Using reference TRBV7-2 and TRBJ2-7 for the parts outside the CDR3, the full variable domain is GAGVSQSPSNKVTEKGKDVELRCDPISGHTALYWYRQSLGQGLEFLIYFQGNSAPDKSGLPSDRFSAERTGGSVSTLTIQRTQQEDSAVYLCASSFSPSQISEQYFGPGTRLTVT.

This clone was seen only a few times. The rearrangement uses TRBV28 and TRBJ1-6; unclear D gene. The CDR3 consists of 12 residues. V dropped 3 bases and J dropped 18 bases, with 15 bases sitting between them. The germline V gene has CDR1 MDHEN and CDR2 SYDVKM. The CDR3 is CASSFEAGLPHF. The CDR3 DNA sequence: TGTGCCAGCAGTTTCGAAGCAGGCCTTCCCCACTTT. Based on the CDR3 plus reference TRBV28 and TRBJ1-6, the full variable domain is DVKVTQSSRYLVKRTGEKVFLECVQDMDHENMFWYRQDPGLGLRLIYFSYDVKMKEKGDIPEGYSVSREKKERFSLILESASTNQTSMYLCASSFEAGLPHFGNGTRLTVT.

The chain couples TRBV5-4 to TRBJ2-5; a weak D match, TRBD1 (6 bases). The CDR3 totals 14 residues. The germline V gene encodes CDR1 SGHNT and CDR2 YYREEE (reference sequence). V was pared by 0 bases and J by 3 bases, with 9 bases between. The CDR3 DNA is TGTGCCAGCAGCTTGGTGGCAGGGGAAGAGACCCAGTACTTC. Its protein product is CASSLVAGEETQYF.

This chain connects TRBV20-1 to TRBJ1-1; D remains unclear. The CDR3 contains 11 residues. The germline gives CDR1 DFQATT, CDR2 SNEGSKA (reference sequence). V was trimmed by 6 bases and J by 12 bases, leaving 17 bases between them. The CDR3 here is CSAPSGQQTFF. In nucleotides, the CDR3 is TGCAGTGCCCCTTCGGGTCAACAAACTTTCTTT.

This chain connects TRBV9 to TRBJ1-2, with TRBD1 matching over 7 bases. The CDR3 has 15 residues. Germline V gene sequence: CDR1 SGDLS, CDR2 YYNGEE. V lost 3 bases to trimming and J lost 3 bases; unmatched junction nucleotides: 8. The CDR3 loop is CASSGQGGPDYGYTF. CDR3 coding DNA: TGTGCCAGCAGCGGACAGGGAGGTCCTGACTATGGCTACACCTTC.

The V call is TRBV6-6, the J call TRBJ1-4; D is unresolved. CDR1 and CDR2 from the germline V gene are MNHNY and SVGAGI (reference sequence). This CDR3 is 14 amino acids long. V was pared by 6 bases and J by 5 bases, with 13 bases between. CDR3 sequence reads: CASSWTGMNEKLFF. The CDR3 DNA reads as TGTGCCAGCAGCTGGACCGGGATGAATGAAAAACTGTTTTTT.

This chain connects TRBV27 to TRBJ2-1; TRBD2 aligns across 7 bases. This CDR3 has 16 residues. The germline gives CDR1 MNHEY, CDR2 SMNVEV (reference sequence). J lost 7 bases, V lost 0 bases, and 9 bases had no gene match. The CDR3 loop reads CASSLSMEAGRNEQFF. Written as DNA, the CDR3 is TGTGCCAGCAGTTTATCGATGGAAGCGGGGAGGAATGAGCAGTTCTTC.

V gene TRBV30 combines with J gene TRBJ2-5, with D maybe TRBD1 (5 bases). Trimming took 3 bases from V and 4 from J, leaving 15 bases between them. The CDR3 extends over 14 amino acids. The germline V gene encodes CDR1 GTSNPN and CDR2 SVGIG (reference sequence). In DNA, the CDR3 is TGTGCCTGGAGCGGCCGACAGTCGGGAGAGACCCAGTACTTC. It yields the protein CAWSGRQSGETQYF.

The V call is TRBV2, the J call TRBJ2-7; 12 bases match TRBD2. V shed 5 bases, J shed 5 bases, and the junction held 7 bases outside the gene matches. The CDR3 runs to 15 residues. Looked up from germline, CDR1 is SNHLY and CDR2 is FYNNEI. CDR3 in amino acids: CASSPLTSGRDEQYF. DNA for the CDR3: TGTGCCAGCAGTCCCCTGACTAGCGGGAGAGACGAGCAGTACTTC.

The gene calls are TRBV6-1 and TRBJ1-3, with 9 bases identical to TRBD1. The CDR3 spans 15 residues. In germline, CDR1 is MNHNS, CDR2 SASEGT. V was pared by 7 bases and J by 7 bases, with 11 bases of the junction left unmatched. CDR3 amino acids: CASTLMGTGSNTIYF. The CDR3 bases are TGTGCCAGCACCTTAATGGGGACAGGGTCTAACACCATATATTTT.

This chain uses TRBV5-1 with TRBJ1-1; D is unclear. V lost 4 bases and J 1 base, leaving 14 bases between the germline ends. This CDR3 comprises 15 residues. The V gene's germline CDR1 is SGHRS and CDR2 YFSETQ. The CDR3 protein is CASSPTRRANTEAFF. DNA of the CDR3: TGCGCCAGCAGCCCAACCCGGCGGGCGAACACTGAAGCTTTCTTT.

A word on this clone: Additional DNA sequences in this sample encode the identical CDR3. The rearrangement links TRBV4-1 to TRBJ1-4, with a weak D call TRBD1 (6 bases). This CDR3 contains 17 residues. Looked up from germline, CDR1 is MGHRA and CDR2 is YSYEKL. The V end lost 6 bases, the J end lost 5 bases, and 22 bases lay between the germline ends. The CDR3 region is CASSPSPSTGPNEKLFF. In DNA, the CDR3 is TGCGCCAGCAGTCCGTCCCCTTCGACAGGACCGAATGAAAAACTGTTTTTT.

The chain links TRBV7-9 to TRBJ1-2; TRBD1 matches 10 bases. Trimming took 5 bases from V and 6 from J; bases not matched to a gene: 12. Germline loops: CDR1 SEHNR, CDR2 FQNEAQ (reference sequence). The CDR3 runs to 16 residues. The CDR3 spells CASSHTRDRGGNGYTF. CDR3 coding DNA: TGTGCCAGCAGCCATACCAGGGACAGGGGAGGGAATGGCTACACCTTC.

V gene TRBV15 combines with J gene TRBJ2-7, with D possibly TRBD1 on 6 matching bases. Trimming took off 3 bases at V and 4 bases at J, with 19 bases between the two ends. The CDR3 has 16 amino acids. Germline V gene data show CDR1 as LNHNV and CDR2 as YYDKDF (reference sequence). This CDR3 reads CATSRMADSRGYEQYF. The CDR3 nucleotides read TGTGCCACCAGCAGGATGGCGGACAGTCGAGGGTACGAGCAGTACTTC.

This rearrangement joins TRBV10-2 to TRBJ1-6; 7 bases line up with TRBD1. The CDR3 is 11 amino acids. V dropped 10 bases and J dropped 12; count of bases not matched to a gene: 6. The V gene's germline CDR1 is WSHSY and CDR2 SAAADI. The CDR3 here is CATSGGLPLHF. The CDR3 DNA sequence: TGCGCCACGTCAGGGGGGCTACCCCTCCACTTT.

CDR3 nucleotide sequence: TGTGCTAGTGGTTTAATTGGGAGGGTGGGTCAGCAAGAGACCCAGTACTTC. Amino acids: CASGLIGRVGQQETQYF. The chain joins TRBV12-5 to TRBJ2-5; 7 bases agree with TRBD2. The CDR3 loop spans 17 amino acids. CDR1 and CDR2 (germline): LGHNT, FRNRAP. Trimming at V came to 3 bases and at J to 2 bases, leaving 12 bases not matched to a gene.

The chain links TRBV10-3 to TRBJ2-2; 7 bases are a match to TRBD2. Trimming took 4 bases from V and 3 from J; bases not matched to a gene: 2. This CDR3 contains 14 residues. The germline gives CDR1 ENHRY, CDR2 SYGVKD. The CDR3 nucleotides are TGTGCCATCAGTGGACTAGCCGACACCGGGGAGCTGTTTTTT. This gives the protein CAISGLADTGELFF.

This clone was counted between two and nine times. This chain uses TRBV7-9 with TRBJ2-7; D is uncertain. The V end lost 5 bases, the J end lost 7 bases, and 12 bases lay between the germline ends. The CDR3 is 12 residues long. Germline CDR1 reads SEHNR; CDR2 reads FQNEAQ (reference sequence). CDR3 nucleotide sequence: TGTGCCAGCAGCCTTGGAGTGGTTGAGCAGTACTTC. Translation: CASSLGVVEQYF.

J is TRBJ2-7 and V is TRBV7-8; possibly TRBD1 for D (5 bases). Trimming left V 1 base short and J 4 bases short, with 17 bases between. The CDR3 extends over 16 amino acids. Germline-derived CDR1 and CDR2 are SGHVS and FQNEAQ. The CDR3 reads CASSLVRGREDYEQYF. The CDR3 DNA sequence: TGTGCCAGCAGCTTAGTTAGGGGCAGGGAAGATTACGAGCAGTACTTC.

This clone was recorded a few times. This sequence joins TRBV21-1 and TRBJ2-7; TRBD1, the D gene given by the table, was not confirmed from the DNA. TRBV21-1 is listed as a pseudogene. The CDR3 covers 15 residues. In DNA, the CDR3 is TGTGCCAGCAGCGCCGGGACAGGGGTATATGGCGAGCAGTACTTC. This sequence encodes CASSAGTGVYGEQYF.

The genes are TRBV6-1 and TRBJ1-1, with 7 bases that match TRBD1. The CDR3 covers 13 residues. The V segment lost 10 bases and the J segment 2 bases; nucleotides outside the gene matches: 7. In germline, CDR1 is MNHNS, CDR2 SASEGT. Here the CDR3 reads CATMTGFNTEAFF. As DNA, the CDR3 is TGTGCCACCATGACAGGGTTCAACACTGAAGCTTTCTTT.

This chain uses TRBV7-9 with TRBJ1-2; D is unclear. This CDR3 has 13 residues. V dropped 5 bases and J dropped 1 base, with 8 bases sitting between them. In germline, CDR1 is SEHNR, CDR2 FQNEAQ (reference sequence). Written as DNA, the CDR3 is TGTGCCAGCAGCCTCCAGGATAACTATGGCTACACCTTC. It translates to CASSLQDNYGYTF.

The genes are TRBV2 and TRBJ1-2, with a tentative D call TRBD1 (6 bases). Germline CDR1 is SNHLY and CDR2 is FYNNEI. V lost 3 bases and J lost 2, with 7 bases in between. The CDR3 is 13 amino acids. The CDR3 DNA is TGTGCCAGCAGTGACGACAGGAACTATGGCTACACCTTC. Translating gives CASSDDRNYGYTF.

The chain carries TRBV29-1 and TRBJ2-7; D not resolved. With 4 bases removed from V and 2 bases from J, the gap between germline ends came to 15 bases. The CDR3 runs to 14 residues. Germline values: CDR1 SQVTM, CDR2 ANQGSEA. The CDR3 is CSVGATDPTYEQYF. The CDR3 coding sequence is TGCAGCGTTGGTGCGACTGACCCCACCTACGAGCAGTACTTC.

The chain links TRBV10-3 to TRBJ2-5; D is possibly TRBD1 (6 bases). Germline V gives CDR1 ENHRY, CDR2 SYGVKD. The CDR3 is made up of 14 amino acids. Trimming pared 4 bases from V and 4 bases from J, leaving 13 bases between. The CDR3 bases are TGTGCCATCAGTGCAGGGGTCGGGCGAGAGACCCAGTACTTC. It encodes CAISAGVGRETQYF.

This clone showed up just once. The genes are TRBV5-4 and TRBJ1-2; the D is unclear. The CDR3 length is 16 residues. V shed 4 bases and J shed 0 bases, with 16 bases lying between them. Germline V gene sequence: CDR1 SGHNT, CDR2 YYREEE (reference sequence). In nucleotides, the CDR3 is TGTGCCAGCAGCCCCGTACGGACTTTACCTAACTATGGCTACACCTTC. Protein: CASSPVRTLPNYGYTF.